Sequencing of this T cell receptor (beta chain) was carried out in a study of blood T cells in healthy people across ages. For the second PCR, which ran for about 7 to 11 cycles, a sample-barcoded 5' primer and a J-beta primer mix were used. TCRdb itself ran the 5' RACE reads through MiXCR, one entry per CDR3 protein. The sample yields fewer than 1,000,000 distinct CDR3 sequences, under 45% seen once. Russia was home to the donors, healthy Caucasian individuals aged 6 to 90. Researchers collected ten milliliters of peripheral blood from every single donor. Total RNA, at least 5.5 micrograms per sample, came from PBMCs. This receptor was identified in a man in his sixties in good health. The sequencing input was blood.

CDR3 sequence reads: CASSQDLGTAYGYTF. The CDR3 region has the DNA TGCGCCAGCAGCCAAGATCTCGGGACAGCCTATGGCTACACCTTC. The chain couples TRBV4-1 to TRBJ1-2, with TRBD1 matching over 7 bases. With V trimmed by 0 bases and J by 4 bases, 5 bases remained unmatched. Germline V gene data show CDR1 as MGHRA and CDR2 as YSYEKL. This CDR3 is built from 15 residues.